The next 31 T cell receptor beta chains were all read from a single sample in a study of post-analysis software for immune sequencing data. Unique molecular identifiers had been added to the TCR beta cDNA libraries. TCRdb fed the PCR reads into MiXCR, producing one record per CDR3 protein. This sample carries about 540,000 distinct CDR3 sequences, around 34% of them seen once, and the ten largest clones take 6%. The antigens for these receptors are not known. Study results and caveats: Four to six TRBV segments were more frequent in patients than controls; TRBV5-6, TRBV5-1 and TRBV20-1 belonged to this group.

The sample taken for sequencing was blood. The source is a girl aged 2 to 17 with multiple sclerosis.

The chain's CDR3 is CASTLPNTTPEDTEAFF. CDR3 bases: TGTGCCAGCACTCTTCCAAATACTACGCCTGAGGACACTGAAGCTTTCTTT. The V gene is TRBV7-8, the J gene TRBJ1-1; no firm D call. This CDR3 comprises 17 residues. The V gene's germline CDR1 is SGHVS and CDR2 FQNEAQ. The V gene lost 7 bases and the J gene lost 3 bases, with 24 bases spanning the gap.

The chain is built from TRBV27 and TRBJ2-1; TRBD2 agrees at 7 bases. Germline CDR1 MNHEY, CDR2 SMNVEV (reference sequence). The J segment lost 2 bases and the V segment lost 8 bases, leaving 15 bases of the junction unmatched. There are 17 residues in the CDR3. For the CDR3, the DNA is TGTGCCAGCGGAAAGGTTGGGAGGGAGCTTCCCTACAATGAGCAGTTCTTC. The encoded protein is CASGKVGRELPYNEQFF.

This clonotype was counted a few times. This chain uses TRBV5-1 with TRBJ1-2, with 8 bases fitting TRBD1. This CDR3 has 17 amino acids. The germline V gene encodes CDR1 SGHRS and CDR2 YFSETQ. Trimming removed 0 bases from V and 3 bases from J; junction bases left unmatched: 10. The CDR3 loop is CASSLARRTGKDYGYTF. CDR3 nucleotides: TGCGCCAGCAGCTTGGCCCGCAGGACAGGGAAGGACTATGGCTACACCTTC.

The J gene is TRBJ1-4, the V gene TRBV7-9, with D possibly TRBD1 on 5 matching bases. This CDR3 region has 17 residues. Deletions cut 2 bases from V and 5 bases from J, with 18 bases between. Germline V gene data show CDR1 as SEHNR and CDR2 as FQNEAQ (reference sequence). CDR3 protein: CASSLYGEGSWNEKLFF. Here the CDR3 DNA reads TGTGCCAGCAGCTTATATGGAGAGGGGTCGTGGAATGAAAAACTGTTTTTT.

The chain has TRBV5-1 and TRBJ2-5; D ambiguous. The germline V gene encodes CDR1 SGHRS and CDR2 YFSETQ. The CDR3 is made up of 14 amino acids. Trimming removed 4 bases at V and 1 base at J, with 11 bases between. CDR3 sequence (DNA): TGCGCCAGCAGCCCGGGTGGAACCCAAGAGACCCAGTACTTC. Protein: CASSPGGTQETQYF.

The chain is built from TRBV2 and TRBJ2-3; D is undetermined. The CDR3 runs to 16 residues. The germline CDR1 and CDR2 sequences are SNHLY and FYNNEI. V was pared by 7 bases and J by 2 bases, with 19 bases between. The CDR3 region has the DNA TGTGCCAGCACCTCCAACGACGTTCCACACACAGATACGCAGTATTTT. It is translated as CASTSNDVPHTDTQYF. Filled out from reference TRBV2 and TRBJ2-3, the complete variable domain reads EPEVTQTPSHQVTQMGQEVILRCVPISNHLYFYWYRQILGQKVEFLVSFYNNEISEKSEIFDDQFSVERPDGSNFTLKIRSTKLEDSAMYFCASTSNDVPHTDTQYFGPGTRLTVL.

The rearrangement links TRBV19 to TRBJ1-1, with 8 bases aligning to TRBD1. The CDR3 runs 15 residues. The trim removed 8 bases at V and 5 bases at J, leaving 13 bases unmatched. Germline assignment: CDR1 LNHDA and CDR2 SQIVND (reference sequence). CDR3 sequence: CASGQGFGLRTEAFF. The CDR3 DNA follows: TGTGCCAGTGGACAGGGATTCGGACTTAGGACTGAAGCTTTCTTT.

The rearrangement links TRBV11-2 to TRBJ2-1; 7 bases match TRBD2. Unmatched junction bases numbered 8, after V lost 5 bases and J lost 1 base. This CDR3 contains 16 residues. The germline CDR1 and CDR2 sequences are SGHAT and FQNNGV. The CDR3 bases are TGTGCCAGCAGCCGAGGTGGGCGGGGGTCCTACAATGAGCAGTTCTTC. The encoded protein is CASSRGGRGSYNEQFF.

This clonotype was detected a few times. The rearrangement joins TRBV28 to TRBJ2-1; D gene unclear. Looked up from germline, CDR1 is MDHEN and CDR2 is SYDVKM. The V end was cut by 5 bases, the J end by 10 bases, with 24 bases between. The CDR3 runs 16 residues. The CDR3 loop reads CASSTLIARTPNEQFF. CDR3 bases: TGTGCCAGCAGTACACTGATCGCAAGGACCCCCAACGAGCAGTTCTTC.

The J gene is TRBJ2-7, the V gene TRBV28; D remains ambiguous. Trimming cost V 4 bases and J 0 bases, with 13 bases left between them. Looked up from germline, CDR1 is MDHEN and CDR2 is SYDVKM. The CDR3 totals 15 residues. CDR3 sequence reads: CASSSLTSSSYEQYF. CDR3 sequence (DNA): TGTGCCAGCAGTTCCCTTACGTCGAGCTCCTACGAGCAGTACTTC.

This clonotype was seen a handful of times. This rearrangement joins TRBV10-3 to TRBJ2-1; TRBD1 aligns across 7 bases. J gave up 4 bases and V 3 bases, and 6 bases lay outside the gene matches. The CDR3 contains 15 residues. Germline CDR1 reads ENHRY; CDR2 reads SYGVKD. The CDR3 DNA reads TGTGCCATCAGTGATTGGGACAGTCTTTACAATGAGCAGTTCTTC. This gives the protein CAISDWDSLYNEQFF.

The V call is TRBV20-1, the J call TRBJ1-2, with a possible D match to TRBD1 (5 bases). The germline CDR1 and CDR2 sequences are DFQATT and SNEGSKA (reference sequence). The CDR3 consists of 14 residues. Between the trimmed V and J ends, which lost 0 bases and 1 base, there was a span of 9 bases. CDR3 protein: CSAREDSVNYGYTF. DNA for the CDR3: TGCAGTGCTAGAGAAGACAGCGTTAACTATGGCTACACCTTC.

V gene TRBV18 combines with J gene TRBJ1-1, with 8 bases matching TRBD1. The V and J ends lost 5 bases and 1 base, in that order; junction bases with no gene match: 3. CDR1 and CDR2 from the germline V gene are KGHSH and LQKENI. The CDR3 is 14 amino acids. This CDR3 reads CASSGTGRNTEAFF. The CDR3 DNA reads as TGTGCCAGCTCAGGGACAGGAAGGAACACTGAAGCTTTCTTT.

This clonotype was recorded a few times. The chain recombines TRBV27 with TRBJ2-4; D call uncertain. V dropped 2 bases and J dropped 2 bases, with 7 bases sitting between them. The CDR3 is 14 residues long. Per the germline V gene, CDR1 is MNHEY and CDR2 is SMNVEV (reference sequence). CDR3 coding DNA: TGTGCCAGCAGTTTAACCAGCTCCAAAAACATTCAGTACTTC. Translated: CASSLTSSKNIQYF.

This clonotype was seen a few times. This sequence joins TRBV10-3 and TRBJ2-5; D is possibly TRBD1 (5 bases). Germline V lookup: CDR1 ENHRY, CDR2 SYGVKD. Trimming removed 2 bases from V and 3 bases from J, with 13 bases in between. The CDR3 is 15 amino acids. CDR3 loop: CAISEDSPHKETQYF. The CDR3, as DNA: TGTGCCATCAGTGAGGACAGTCCTCATAAAGAGACCCAGTACTTC.

V is TRBV5-1 and J is TRBJ1-2, with D possibly TRBD1 on 5 matching bases. V dropped 0 bases and J dropped 8 bases, with 17 bases sitting between them. Per the germline V gene, CDR1 is SGHRS and CDR2 is YFSETQ. The CDR3 has 15 residues. The CDR3 region is CASSLDEGEWEGYTF. CDR3 nucleotides: TGCGCCAGCAGCTTGGATGAAGGGGAGTGGGAAGGCTACACCTTC.

With regard to this clonotype: A read error may account for a junction end that differs from germline. The V call is TRBV6-5, the J call TRBJ2-3; the match to TRBD2 covers 7 bases. Per the germline V gene, CDR1 is MNHEY and CDR2 is SVGAGI. The CDR3 is made up of 15 amino acids. CDR3 DNA sequence: TGTGCCGGCAGTTACTCGTGGGATAGCGGGGATACGCAGTATTTT. Translating it yields CAGSYSWDSGDTQYF.

This chain uses TRBV20-1 with TRBJ2-5; 8 bases align to TRBD2. The CDR3 consists of 19 residues. Trimming cost V 2 bases and J 2 bases; bases outside gene matches: 19. Germline V gives CDR1 DFQATT, CDR2 SNEGSKA (reference sequence). CDR3: CSARKFDFSGAVTQETQYF. CDR3 in DNA: TGCAGTGCTAGAAAGTTCGATTTTAGCGGGGCCGTCACACAAGAGACCCAGTACTTC.

This clonotype was picked up a small number of times. The chain uses TRBV5-1 and TRBJ1-2; D unresolved. V lost 0 bases and J 8 bases, leaving 8 bases between the germline ends. CDR3 size: 12 residues. Germline V gene data show CDR1 as SGHRS and CDR2 as YFSETQ. The CDR3 nucleotides are TGCGCCAGCAGCTTGGAGAGGTCCGGCTACACCTTC. The encoded protein is CASSLERSGYTF.

The gene calls are TRBV20-1 and TRBJ2-3; 7 nucleotides align to TRBD1. The CDR3 length is 16 residues. The junction had 8 bases not matched to a gene; V was cut back by 0 bases and J by 2 bases. In germline, CDR1 is DFQATT, CDR2 SNEGSKA (reference sequence). DNA for the CDR3: TGCAGTGCTAGAGACCCACAGGGGCAACTCACAGATACGCAGTATTTT. Its protein product is CSARDPQGQLTDTQYF.

This sequence joins TRBV6-6 and TRBJ1-1, with D unresolved. The V end lost 6 bases, the J end lost 7 bases, and 12 bases lay between the germline ends. CDR1 and CDR2 (germline): MNHNY, SVGAGI (reference sequence). The CDR3 runs 12 residues. CDR3 bases: TGTGCCAGCAGCCCGACCTACTTTGAAGCTTTCTTT. This translates into CASSPTYFEAFF.

The sample holds a few counts of this clonotype. The chain employs TRBV15 and TRBJ2-5; 8 bases are a match to TRBD1. This CDR3 is built from 17 residues. CDR1 is LNHNV and CDR2 is YYDKDF in the germline V gene (reference sequence). V was clipped by 0 bases and J by 5 bases; unmatched bases: 11. The CDR3 nucleotides are TGTGCCACCAGCAGAGATCTTGTCAGGGGGCCTTGGGAGACCCAGTACTTC. It translates to CATSRDLVRGPWETQYF.

The chain is built from TRBV12-3 or TRBV12-4 and TRBJ2-5, with 7 bases fitting TRBD2. The CDR3 sequence is 13 residues long. V shed 2 bases and J 11 bases; nucleotides not matched to a gene: 8. CDR3 DNA: TGTGCCAGCAGTTTAAGTGGGAGGGATGAGCAGTACTTC. It specifies CASSLSGRDEQYF.

The chain has TRBV3-1 and TRBJ1-1; the D gene is possibly TRBD1 (6 bases). The CDR3 runs 13 residues. Germline-derived CDR1 and CDR2 are LGHDT and YNNKEL (reference sequence). V shed 3 bases and J shed 4 bases, with 9 bases lying between them. The CDR3, as DNA: TGTGCCAGCAGCCAGAAGGGGGGCACTGAAGCTTTCTTT. Translation gives CASSQKGGTEAFF.

The J gene is TRBJ1-4, the V gene TRBV20-1; D gene uncertain. The CDR3 has 13 amino acids. V lost 6 bases, J lost 12 bases, and 20 bases lay in between. The germline V gene encodes CDR1 DFQATT and CDR2 SNEGSKA (reference sequence). The CDR3 loop reads CSANPQTGEELFF. CDR3 bases: TGCAGTGCCAACCCCCAGACCGGGGAGGAACTGTTTTTT.

The J gene is TRBJ1-5, the V gene TRBV20-1, with 7 bases identical to TRBD1. J lost 7 bases, V lost 6 bases, and 12 bases had no gene match. There are 14 residues in the CDR3. The germline V gene encodes CDR1 DFQATT and CDR2 SNEGSKA (reference sequence). CDR3 sequence: CSAPPRDREQPQHF. Here the CDR3 DNA reads TGCAGTGCCCCACCCCGTGACAGGGAACAGCCCCAGCATTTT.

The chain employs TRBV7-9 and TRBJ2-3; D is uncertain. The CDR3 contains 15 residues. The V end was cut by 11 bases, the J end by 2 bases, with 20 bases between. Per the germline V gene, CDR1 is SEHNR and CDR2 is FQNEAQ (reference sequence). The CDR3: CAGETEPLITDTQYF. The CDR3 DNA reads TGTGCCGGAGAAACGGAGCCGCTTATCACAGATACGCAGTATTTT.

The CDR3 DNA reads TGTGCCAGCAGTTCCACAGTCGGGACAGGGGCCATCGAAGCTTTCTTT. This sequence encodes CASSSTVGTGAIEAFF. The V and J genes are TRBV6-6 and TRBJ1-1; 10 positions match TRBD1. V dropped 4 bases and J dropped 8; count of bases not matched to a gene: 13. CDR3 size: 16 residues. CDR1 MNHNY and CDR2 SVGAGI come from the germline V gene (reference sequence).

This clonotype was seen only a few times. DNA of the CDR3: TGCGCCAGCAGCCAATCTAGCGGGGGGGCCTTGGAGACCCAGTACTTC. Its protein is CASSQSSGGALETQYF. The V and J genes are TRBV4-1 and TRBJ2-5; 12 bases line up with TRBD2. CDR1 MGHRA and CDR2 YSYEKL come from the germline V gene. V gave up 2 bases and J gave up 5 bases; unmatched junction bases: 6. This CDR3 has 16 residues.

The V call is TRBV21-1, the J call TRBJ2-7. TRBV21-1 is shown as a pseudogene. The CDR3 contains 12 residues. CDR3 sequence: CASSSQIYEQYF. Written as DNA, the CDR3 is TGTGCCAGCAGCTCCCAAATTTACGAGCAGTACTTC.

This clonotype was counted between two and nine times. This chain joins TRBV11-2 and TRBJ2-5, with 8 bases lining up with TRBD2. Germline V gene lookup returns CDR1 SGHAT and CDR2 FQNNGV. V lost 5 bases, J lost 4 bases, and 9 bases stayed unmatched. The CDR3 extends over 15 amino acids. This CDR3 reads CASSPSRGGLETQYF. Written as DNA, the CDR3 is TGTGCCAGCAGCCCTTCCCGGGGGGGCCTAGAGACCCAGTACTTC.